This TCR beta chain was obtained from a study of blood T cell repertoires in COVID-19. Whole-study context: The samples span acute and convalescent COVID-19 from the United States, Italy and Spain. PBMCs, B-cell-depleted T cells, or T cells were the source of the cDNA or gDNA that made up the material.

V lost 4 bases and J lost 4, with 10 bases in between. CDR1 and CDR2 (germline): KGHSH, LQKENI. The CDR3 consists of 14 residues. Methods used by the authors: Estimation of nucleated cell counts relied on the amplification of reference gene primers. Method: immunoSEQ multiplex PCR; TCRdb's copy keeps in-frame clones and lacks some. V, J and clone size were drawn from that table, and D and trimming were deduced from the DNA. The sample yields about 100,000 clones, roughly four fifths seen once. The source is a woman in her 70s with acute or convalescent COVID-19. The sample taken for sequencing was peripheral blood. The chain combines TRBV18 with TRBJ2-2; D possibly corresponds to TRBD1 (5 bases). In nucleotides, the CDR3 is TGTGCCAGCTCACGCCAGGGATTCACCGGGGAGCTGTTTTTT. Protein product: CASSRQGFTGELFF.